This passage covers 13 T cell receptor beta chains from one sample sequenced in a study of shared clonotypes between healthy human individuals. Here immunoSEQ multiplex PCR was the method, and the copy in TCRdb shows in-frame clones only, minus some. The table lists about 120,000 clones, around 68% of them singletons. Sequencing was performed on memory CD8+ T cells sorted from blood. Subset reported: CD45RO+ cells pooled with CCR7-negative TemRA cells. These receptors were collected from a woman in her twenties or thirties in good health.

This clone was picked up a small number of times. V and J are TRBV11-2 and TRBJ1-2; 7 bases line up with TRBD1. The ends lost 4 bases at V and 3 bases at J; junction bases unmatched: 2. CDR3 length: 13 residues. CDR1 and CDR2 from the germline V gene are SGHAT and FQNNGV. CDR3 bases: TGTGCCAGCAGCTCCGGACAGGACTATGGCTACACCTTC. Its protein is CASSSGQDYGYTF. The variable domain in full, completed from reference TRBV11-2 and TRBJ1-2, reads EAGVAQSPRYKIIEKRQSVAFWCNPISGHATLYWYQQILGQGPKLLIQFQNNGVVDDSQLPKDRFSAERLKGVDSTLKIQPAKLEDSAVYLCASSSGQDYGYTFGSGTRLTVV.

The chain links TRBV27 to TRBJ2-7, with 8 bases that match TRBD1. This CDR3 is built from 16 residues. J lost 5 bases, V lost 5 bases, and 14 bases had no gene match. Germline V gene lookup returns CDR1 MNHEY and CDR2 SMNVEV (reference sequence). The CDR3 here is CASSHSGPRQGHEQYF. The CDR3 DNA reads as TGTGCCAGCAGTCACAGCGGACCGAGACAGGGGCACGAGCAGTACTTC.

As for this clone: A far larger clone is one base from this, pointing to a likely read error. This sequence joins TRBV7-8 and TRBJ1-1, with D maybe TRBD1 (5 bases). The CDR3 sequence is 14 residues long. Trimming pared 5 bases from V and 4 bases from J, leaving 14 bases between. From germline, CDR1 is SGHVS and CDR2 FQNEAQ. The CDR3 DNA reads TGTGCCAGCAGCGCCTCGACAGAGAGCACTGAAGCTTTCTTT. Translating it yields CASSASTESTEAFF.

About this clone: An end of the junction does not agree with germline; a read error may underlie this. This chain uses TRBV7-8 with TRBJ2-7, with 10 bases that match TRBD2. The CDR3 is 14 residues long. The germline V gene encodes CDR1 SGHVS and CDR2 FQNEAQ. CDR3 bases: TGTGCCAGCAGCCTAGCGGGAGTACGGGAGGAGCAGTACTTC. Its translation: CASSLAGVREEQYF.

The chain employs TRBV7-6 and TRBJ2-1, with a possible D match to TRBD1 (6 bases). This CDR3 spans 14 amino acids. The germline V and J ends were trimmed by 5 bases and 6 bases, with 14 bases remaining between them. CDR1 SGHVS and CDR2 FNYEAQ come from the germline V gene. The CDR3 DNA follows: TGTGCCAGCAGCCCCGGGACATCCCTCAATGAGCAGTTCTTC. This sequence encodes CASSPGTSLNEQFF.

The chain links TRBV25-1 to TRBJ2-2; 13 nucleotides match TRBD2. CDR1 is MGHDK, CDR2 SYGVNS, per germline. This CDR3 contains 16 residues. The trim removed 4 bases at V and 7 bases at J, leaving 6 bases unmatched. The CDR3 nucleotides are TGTGCCAGCAGTGTTAGGACTAGCGGGAGCTTCGGGGAGCTGTTTTTT. This encodes CASSVRTSGSFGELFF.

The sample holds one count of this clone. The J gene is TRBJ2-7, the V gene TRBV4-1, with 7 bases aligning to TRBD1. CDR1 is MGHRA, CDR2 YSYEKL, per germline. The length of the CDR3 is 16 residues. V lost 2 bases, J lost 3 bases, and 10 bases stayed unmatched. CDR3: CASSQLGSGTVYEQYF. CDR3 DNA sequence: TGCGCCAGCAGCCAACTCGGCTCCGGGACAGTCTACGAGCAGTACTTC.

The V gene is TRBV5-6, the J gene TRBJ2-3, with 7 bases identical to TRBD1. The trim removed 0 bases at V and 1 base at J, leaving 8 bases unmatched. Germline CDR1 is SGHDT and CDR2 is YYEEEE. This CDR3 contains 17 residues. This CDR3 is CASSLAPDRRRTDTQYF. The CDR3 nucleotides are TGTGCCAGCAGCTTGGCCCCGGACAGGAGACGCACAGATACGCAGTATTTT. The entire variable domain, with the rest obtained from reference TRBV5-6 and TRBJ2-3, is as follows: DAGVTQSPTHLIKTRGQQVTLRCSPKSGHDTVSWYQQALGQGPQFIFQYYEEEERQRGNFPDRFSGHQFPNYSSELNVNALLLGDSALYLCASSLAPDRRRTDTQYFGPGTRLTVL.

This chain joins TRBV11-2 and TRBJ2-7, with 10 bases lining up with TRBD1. Germline loops: CDR1 SGHAT, CDR2 FQNNGV. V shed 5 bases and J 7 bases; nucleotides not matched to a gene: 8. The CDR3 extends over 14 amino acids. Written as DNA, the CDR3 is TGTGCCAGCAGCGCCCGGGACAGGGGAACGGAGCAGTACTTC. It is translated as CASSARDRGTEQYF.

The V and J genes are TRBV13 and TRBJ2-7; D remains unclear. This CDR3 is built from 13 residues. V dropped 6 bases and J dropped 2 bases, with 11 bases sitting between them. The germline V gene has CDR1 PRHDT and CDR2 FYEKMQ (reference sequence). This CDR3 reads CASRNAEPYEQYF. CDR3 coding DNA: TGTGCCAGCAGGAATGCGGAGCCCTACGAGCAGTACTTC.

V and J are TRBV27 and TRBJ2-7; D might be TRBD1 (6 bases). Deletions cut 5 bases from V and 2 bases from J, with 10 bases between. Per germline, CDR1 MNHEY and CDR2 SMNVEV (reference sequence). This CDR3 region has 13 residues. CDR3 DNA: TGTGCCAGCAGTGCCGGGACAACCTACGAGCAGTACTTC. Its translation: CASSAGTTYEQYF.

The V gene is TRBV28, the J gene TRBJ2-7; TRBD2 aligns across 12 bases. The V gene end was trimmed by 6 bases and the J gene end by 5 bases; junction bases not matched to a gene: 5. This CDR3 is built from 14 residues. Germline V lookup: CDR1 MDHEN, CDR2 SYDVKM. The CDR3 DNA reads as TGTGCCAGCAGCGGACTAGCGGGAATCCACGAGCAGTACTTC. It encodes CASSGLAGIHEQYF. Together with reference TRBV28 and TRBJ2-7, the CDR3 gives the full variable domain: DVKVTQSSRYLVKRTGEKVFLECVQDMDHENMFWYRQDPGLGLRLIYFSYDVKMKEKGDIPEGYSVSREKKERFSLILESASTNQTSMYLCASSGLAGIHEQYFGPGTRLTVT.

A few counts support this clone. CDR3 sequence: CASSPTGDSSGRAYEQYF. CDR3 bases: TGTGCCAGCAGCCCAACAGGGGATTCCAGCGGGAGGGCCTACGAGCAGTACTTC. The chain uses TRBV25-1 and TRBJ2-7; 10 nucleotides match TRBD2. Per germline, CDR1 MGHDK and CDR2 SYGVNS. V shed 6 bases, J shed 2 bases, and the junction held 16 bases outside the gene matches. This CDR3 region has 18 residues.